The 31 T cell receptor beta chains below all came from one sample that was sequenced in a study of Ad26.COV2.S vaccination and SARS-CoV-2 variants. Repertoires were generated with immunoSEQ multiplex PCR, while TCRdb's copy carries only in-frame clones and drops some. The sample includes approximately 340,000 clones, roughly 94% of them seen just once. Here the sequenced sample was peripheral blood, taken after recovery from COVID-19. Receptors originate from a human donor who had recovered from COVID-19.

Only one count was recorded for this clone. At one boundary the junction diverges from the germline segment, which might be a read error. The gene calls are TRBV5-1 and TRBJ1-2; D remains unclear. The CDR3 spans 14 residues. Germline-derived CDR1 and CDR2 are SGHRS and YFSETQ. The CDR3 is CASSLASEGLNLHF. The CDR3 DNA reads TGCGCCAGCAGCTTGGCCTCTGAAGGGCTCAATTTACACTTC.

The chain combines TRBV19 with TRBJ2-3; D might be TRBD2 (6 bases). V lost 6 bases, J lost 6 bases, and 13 bases lay in between. Germline V CDR1 and CDR2: LNHDA, SQIVND (reference sequence). The CDR3 length is 13 residues. CDR3 nucleotide sequence: TGTGCCAGTAGCTTCCGCGGGGTGGATACGCAGTATTTT. Its protein is CASSFRGVDTQYF.

The V gene is TRBV9, the J gene TRBJ2-1; TRBD2 agrees at 13 bases. This CDR3 contains 16 residues. CDR1 and CDR2 (germline): SGDLS, YYNGEE. With 3 bases clipped from V and 7 bases from J, the junction kept 7 bases outside the gene matches. The CDR3 sequence: CASSAQLAGGPNEQFF. The CDR3 DNA follows: TGTGCCAGCAGCGCCCAACTAGCGGGGGGGCCGAATGAGCAGTTCTTC.

V is TRBV27 and J is TRBJ1-6; D is unresolved. Germline CDR1 and CDR2: MNHEY and SMNVEV (reference sequence). V lost 2 bases and J 7 bases, leaving 12 bases between the germline ends. The CDR3 totals 15 residues. This CDR3 is CASSLKGSGNSPLHF. The CDR3, as DNA: TGTGCCAGCAGTTTAAAGGGTTCAGGAAATTCACCCCTCCACTTT.

This clone was recorded only once. The chain combines TRBV19 with TRBJ1-1, with TRBD1 matching 7 bases. The germline V gene encodes CDR1 LNHDA and CDR2 SQIVND (reference sequence). The V segment lost 7 bases and the J segment 5 bases; nucleotides outside the gene matches: 7. The CDR3 runs to 13 residues. CDR3 protein: CASISTGITEAFF. In nucleotides, the CDR3 is TGTGCCAGTATCTCGACAGGGATAACTGAAGCTTTCTTT. Full variable domain (outside the CDR3, taken from reference TRBV19 and TRBJ1-1): DGGITQSPKYLFRKEGQNVTLSCEQNLNHDAMYWYRQDPGQGLRLIYYSQIVNDFQKGDIAEGYSVSREKKESFPLTVTSAQKNPTAFYLCASISTGITEAFFGQGTRLTVV.

CDR3 in DNA: TGTGCCAGCAGTCCGGGACAGACATATCACACCGGGGAGCTGTTTTTT. Protein sequence: CASSPGQTYHTGELFF. The chain couples TRBV27 to TRBJ2-2; TRBD1 agrees at 7 bases. CDR1 MNHEY and CDR2 SMNVEV come from the germline V gene (reference sequence). The CDR3 has 16 residues. With 5 bases clipped from V and 3 bases from J, the junction kept 9 bases outside the gene matches.

This clone was found once. The chain joins TRBV27 to TRBJ1-3; weak D call: TRBD1 (5 bases). The CDR3 is 17 residues long. Germline CDR1 MNHEY, CDR2 SMNVEV (reference sequence). V lost 5 bases and J lost 7, with 24 bases in between. CDR3 nucleotides: TGTGCCAGCAGTAAAAAACATCCCGGGACCCCGGGGAACACCATATATTTT. Translated: CASSKKHPGTPGNTIYF.

The chain has TRBV7-9 and TRBJ1-5, with TRBD1 matching over 8 bases. This CDR3 is 16 amino acids long. The junction had 9 bases not matched to a gene; V was cut back by 4 bases and J by 4 bases. The germline V gene has CDR1 SEHNR and CDR2 FQNEAQ (reference sequence). The CDR3 spells CASSSATGVGNQPQHF. The CDR3 DNA follows: TGTGCCAGCAGCTCCGCGACAGGGGTGGGGAATCAGCCCCAGCATTTT.

This clone was recorded a few times. The CDR3 here is CASSSRDRDGNTIYF. In DNA form, the CDR3 reads TGTGCCAGCAGCTCTCGGGACAGGGATGGAAACACCATATATTTT. The chain carries TRBV7-8 and TRBJ1-3, with 9 bases fitting TRBD1. Per germline, CDR1 SGHVS and CDR2 FQNEAQ. The junction had 4 bases not matched to a gene; V was cut back by 4 bases and J by 3 bases. This CDR3 contains 15 residues.

The chain joins TRBV25-1 to TRBJ2-5; 14 positions agree with TRBD2. V was clipped by 6 bases and J by 2 bases; unmatched bases: 11. The CDR3 totals 18 residues. Per the germline V gene, CDR1 is MGHDK and CDR2 is SYGVNS. The DNA of the CDR3 is TGTGCCAGCAGCCTCGGACGGGGACTAGCGGGGGATCAAGAGACCCAGTACTTC. Translation gives CASSLGRGLAGDQETQYF.

V usage is TRBV9 and J usage is TRBJ1-3; D remains ambiguous. Per germline, CDR1 SGDLS and CDR2 YYNGEE. The V gene lost 2 bases and the J gene lost 0 bases, with 9 bases spanning the gap. The CDR3 extends over 15 amino acids. The DNA for the CDR3 is TGTGCCAGCAGCGTTGCAGGAGACTCTGGAAACACCATATATTTT. This codes for CASSVAGDSGNTIYF.

V gene TRBV4-3 combines with J gene TRBJ2-5; possibly TRBD1 or TRBD2 for D (5 bases each). Deletions cut 4 bases from V and 7 bases from J, with 13 bases between. Germline values: CDR1 LGHNA, CDR2 YSLEER. The CDR3 sequence is 13 residues long. The CDR3 coding sequence is TGCGCCAGCAGCCGGAGCGAGAGGGGGACCCAGTACTTC. Protein sequence: CASSRSERGTQYF.

CDR3 amino acids: CASSFPLTSEAETQYF. The CDR3 DNA reads TGTGCCAGCAGCTTCCCCCTGACTAGCGAGGCGGAGACCCAGTACTTC. This sequence joins TRBV5-6 and TRBJ2-5, with TRBD2 matching 8 bases. The germline gives CDR1 SGHDT, CDR2 YYEEEE. V was clipped by 2 bases and J by 5 bases; unmatched bases: 11. CDR3 length: 16 residues.

The gene calls are TRBV27 and TRBJ1-5, with D maybe TRBD1 (5 bases). Between the trimmed V and J ends, which lost 9 bases and 2 bases, there was a span of 8 bases. Germline V gene sequence: CDR1 MNHEY, CDR2 SMNVEV (reference sequence). The CDR3 is 12 residues long. CDR3 bases: TGTGCCAGTCGAGGGGGCAATCAGCCCCAGCATTTT. It codes for CASRGGNQPQHF.

The chain couples TRBV4-3 to TRBJ1-6, with no clear D. The CDR3 has 19 amino acids. Germline V gene data show CDR1 as LGHNA and CDR2 as YSLEER. Trimming left V 0 bases short and J 0 bases short, with 15 bases between. CDR3 DNA: TGCGCCAGCAGCCAAGATCAGCCGGCCTTGAGCTCCTATAATTCACCCCTCCACTTT. Its protein product is CASSQDQPALSSYNSPLHF.

The DNA for the CDR3 is TGTGCCAGCGCCAGACAGGCTCGCTCTGGAAACACCATATATTTT. Translating gives CASARQARSGNTIYF. The chain recombines TRBV6-5 with TRBJ1-3, with D perhaps matching TRBD1 (6 bases). V lost 8 bases and J lost 0, with 14 bases in between. The CDR3 is 15 amino acids. The germline CDR1 and CDR2 sequences are MNHEY and SVGAGI.

This rearrangement joins TRBV6-6 to TRBJ1-2; the match to TRBD1 covers 8 bases. CDR1 is MNHNY and CDR2 is SVGAGI in the germline V gene (reference sequence). J lost 5 bases, V lost 7 bases, and 12 bases had no gene match. The CDR3 has 15 amino acids. The CDR3 here is CASNLRTGNGYGYTF. The CDR3 DNA sequence: TGTGCCAGCAATCTAAGGACAGGGAATGGTTATGGCTACACCTTC.

DNA for the CDR3: TGCGCCAGCAGCGCTCCGGGACAGGGGGCGTTAGGCTACACCTTC. Its protein product is CASSAPGQGALGYTF. V and J are TRBV4-1 and TRBJ1-2, with 12 bases matching TRBD1. Germline V gives CDR1 MGHRA, CDR2 YSYEKL. The CDR3 spans 15 residues. V lost 5 bases, J lost 8 bases, and 9 bases stayed unmatched.

The chain is built from TRBV25-1 and TRBJ1-2; D gene ambiguous. With 6 bases removed from V and 4 bases from J, the gap between germline ends came to 12 bases. The CDR3 runs 13 residues. Germline CDR1 reads MGHDK; CDR2 reads SYGVNS. CDR3 nucleotide sequence: TGTGCCAGCAGGGAGGACTCGGTCTATGGCTACACCTTC. Translating it yields CASREDSVYGYTF.

The V and J genes are TRBV7-6 and TRBJ2-7; 7 positions agree with TRBD1. Germline CDR1 SGHVS, CDR2 FNYEAQ. The CDR3 runs 15 residues. V lost 2 bases, J lost 0 bases, and 4 bases stayed unmatched. The DNA of the CDR3 is TGTGCCAGCAGCTTAACAGGGGCCAACTCCTACGAGCAGTACTTC. This gives the protein CASSLTGANSYEQYF.

The chain joins TRBV5-1 to TRBJ1-6; possibly TRBD1 for D (6 bases). Trimming pared 4 bases from V and 10 bases from J, leaving 18 bases between. The CDR3 is made up of 15 amino acids. Germline CDR1 reads SGHRS; CDR2 reads YFSETQ. CDR3 sequence (DNA): TGCGCCAGCAGCCGGACAGTTCTAGCGAACTCACCCCTCCACTTT. Translation: CASSRTVLANSPLHF.

This chain connects TRBV4-3 to TRBJ2-3; TRBD1 matches at 8 bases. The CDR3 is 18 residues long. J was trimmed by 1 base and V by 3 bases; bases with no gene match: 12. Per germline, CDR1 LGHNA and CDR2 YSLEER. CDR3: CASSQDYQGAVGTDTQYF. The CDR3 DNA reads TGCGCCAGCAGCCAGGACTATCAGGGGGCGGTTGGCACAGATACGCAGTATTTT.

This clone was recorded once. The chain has TRBV4-3 and TRBJ1-2; unclear D gene. V lost 3 bases and J lost 3, with 14 bases in between. Germline lookup yields CDR1 LGHNA and CDR2 YSLEER. The CDR3 totals 15 residues. The CDR3 spells CASSQKGGWDYGYTF. As DNA, the CDR3 is TGCGCCAGCAGCCAGAAGGGTGGATGGGACTATGGCTACACCTTC.

The chain has TRBV20-1 and TRBJ1-3, with no clear D. The CDR3 has 12 residues. V dropped 3 bases and J dropped 6 bases, with 9 bases sitting between them. Looked up from germline, CDR1 is DFQATT and CDR2 is SNEGSKA (reference sequence). The CDR3, as DNA: TGCAGTGCTAGTCACGGAAAAAACACCATATATTTT. Its protein product is CSASHGKNTIYF.

The chain links TRBV14 to TRBJ1-1; D is possibly TRBD1 (5 bases). V was cut by 0 bases and J by 10 bases, with 15 bases left in between. Germline CDR1 reads SGHDN; CDR2 reads FVKESK. The CDR3 runs 14 residues. Here the CDR3 reads CASSQEIRAHGAFF. In nucleotides, the CDR3 is TGTGCCAGCAGCCAAGAAATCAGGGCACATGGAGCTTTCTTT.

This rearrangement joins TRBV7-8 to TRBJ2-3; TRBD2 is a possible D gene (6 bases). Trimming left V 5 bases short and J 2 bases short, with 14 bases between. From germline, CDR1 is SGHVS and CDR2 FQNEAQ. This CDR3 is built from 15 residues. CDR3 nucleotides: TGTGCCAGCAGCCCCGGGGGTCTTGTCACAGATACGCAGTATTTT. Its translation is CASSPGGLVTDTQYF.

In this sample, this clone turned up once. V gene TRBV7-3 combines with J gene TRBJ2-7, with D possibly TRBD1 on 5 matching bases. CDR1 is SGHTA, CDR2 FQGTGA, per germline. The CDR3 has 15 amino acids. V lost 2 bases to trimming and J lost 0 bases, with 11 bases between them. The CDR3 loop reads CASSLVDSSSYEQYF. DNA for the CDR3: TGTGCCAGCAGCTTAGTAGACAGCAGCTCCTACGAGCAGTACTTC.

The V and J genes are TRBV5-5 and TRBJ1-5; 7 bases agree with TRBD1. The CDR3 is 14 residues long. The ends lost 4 bases at V and 3 bases at J; junction bases unmatched: 4. CDR1 SGHKS and CDR2 YYEKEE come from the germline V gene (reference sequence). CDR3 sequence: CASSPDRINQPQHF. The CDR3 nucleotides are TGTGCCAGCAGCCCGGACAGGATCAATCAGCCCCAGCATTTT.

The chain joins TRBV2 to TRBJ1-1; TRBD1 matches 7 bases. This CDR3 has 13 amino acids. With 7 bases clipped from V and 1 base from J, the junction kept 3 bases outside the gene matches. The germline CDR1 and CDR2 sequences are SNHLY and FYNNEI. The chain's CDR3 is CASNDRENTEAFF. As DNA, the CDR3 is TGTGCCAGCAATGACAGGGAGAACACTGAAGCTTTCTTT. The full variable domain, in which reference TRBV2 and TRBJ1-1 provide the parts outside the CDR3, is EPEVTQTPSHQVTQMGQEVILRCVPISNHLYFYWYRQILGQKVEFLVSFYNNEISEKSEIFDDQFSVERPDGSNFTLKIRSTKLEDSAMYFCASNDRENTEAFFGQGTRLTVV.

The chain carries TRBV5-1 and TRBJ2-5, with a possible D match to TRBD2 (6 bases). Germline lookup yields CDR1 SGHRS and CDR2 YFSETQ. The CDR3 has 14 residues. The V and J ends lost 4 bases and 5 bases respectively, with 15 bases between them. For the CDR3, the DNA is TGCGCCAGCAGCCAGCGGGTCCCGGGTGAGACCCAGTACTTC. Translation gives CASSQRVPGETQYF.

This chain links TRBV14 with TRBJ2-1; D remains ambiguous. Germline-derived CDR1 and CDR2 are SGHDN and FVKESK. V was cut by 2 bases and J by 4 bases, with 12 bases left in between. The CDR3 has 15 amino acids. CDR3 sequence reads: CASSQRTLYYNEQFF. The CDR3 DNA follows: TGTGCCAGCAGCCAACGTACGCTTTATTACAATGAGCAGTTCTTC.